Detailed here is one TCR beta chain. Its matching antigen is unknown. This sample was included in a study of early T cells in non-severe SARS-CoV-2 infection. TCRdb re-called the 5' RACE reads with MiXCR, one entry per CDR3 protein. The sample lists 70,000 or so distinct CDR3 sequences, approximately 10% occurring once. V lost 5 bases and J lost 8, with 12 bases in between. The CDR3 consists of 12 residues. The germline gives CDR1 SEHNR, CDR2 FQNEAQ (reference sequence). Points from the study as a whole: Database matching using VDJdb favored anti-spike CD8 responses, with private and CD4 specificities left missing.

Sequenced input: whole blood. The chain joins TRBV7-9 to TRBJ1-1, with D uncertain. The clonotype comes from an adult who was a healthcare worker with PCR-confirmed SARS-CoV-2 infection or an uninfected control (not recorded which). The CDR3: CASSPEPFEAFF. Here the CDR3 DNA reads TGTGCCAGCAGCCCCGAGCCCTTCGAAGCTTTCTTT.